The TCR beta chain under discussion was sequenced for a study of cytomegalovirus exposure and HLA in healthy donors. 60 Vbeta and 13 Jbeta primers were used in PCR. This table comes from immunoSEQ multiplex PCR, and its TCRdb copy is limited to in-frame clones, with some not included. The table lists approximately 120,000 clones, around 78% of them singletons, with around 20% in the top ten. From germline, CDR1 is MGHRA and CDR2 YSYEKL. V lost 3 bases and J lost 4; bases outside the gene matches: 11. This CDR3 is 18 amino acids long. The TCR was taken from a man aged 18 to 29 in good health and CMV-seropositive. The chain employs TRBV4-1 and TRBJ2-3, with 12 bases identical to TRBD2. The sequencing input was PBMCs. The CDR3 is CASSHPGPSGGEADTQYF. CDR3 sequence (DNA): TGCGCCAGCAGCCACCCCGGGCCTAGCGGGGGGGAGGCAGATACGCAGTATTTT.